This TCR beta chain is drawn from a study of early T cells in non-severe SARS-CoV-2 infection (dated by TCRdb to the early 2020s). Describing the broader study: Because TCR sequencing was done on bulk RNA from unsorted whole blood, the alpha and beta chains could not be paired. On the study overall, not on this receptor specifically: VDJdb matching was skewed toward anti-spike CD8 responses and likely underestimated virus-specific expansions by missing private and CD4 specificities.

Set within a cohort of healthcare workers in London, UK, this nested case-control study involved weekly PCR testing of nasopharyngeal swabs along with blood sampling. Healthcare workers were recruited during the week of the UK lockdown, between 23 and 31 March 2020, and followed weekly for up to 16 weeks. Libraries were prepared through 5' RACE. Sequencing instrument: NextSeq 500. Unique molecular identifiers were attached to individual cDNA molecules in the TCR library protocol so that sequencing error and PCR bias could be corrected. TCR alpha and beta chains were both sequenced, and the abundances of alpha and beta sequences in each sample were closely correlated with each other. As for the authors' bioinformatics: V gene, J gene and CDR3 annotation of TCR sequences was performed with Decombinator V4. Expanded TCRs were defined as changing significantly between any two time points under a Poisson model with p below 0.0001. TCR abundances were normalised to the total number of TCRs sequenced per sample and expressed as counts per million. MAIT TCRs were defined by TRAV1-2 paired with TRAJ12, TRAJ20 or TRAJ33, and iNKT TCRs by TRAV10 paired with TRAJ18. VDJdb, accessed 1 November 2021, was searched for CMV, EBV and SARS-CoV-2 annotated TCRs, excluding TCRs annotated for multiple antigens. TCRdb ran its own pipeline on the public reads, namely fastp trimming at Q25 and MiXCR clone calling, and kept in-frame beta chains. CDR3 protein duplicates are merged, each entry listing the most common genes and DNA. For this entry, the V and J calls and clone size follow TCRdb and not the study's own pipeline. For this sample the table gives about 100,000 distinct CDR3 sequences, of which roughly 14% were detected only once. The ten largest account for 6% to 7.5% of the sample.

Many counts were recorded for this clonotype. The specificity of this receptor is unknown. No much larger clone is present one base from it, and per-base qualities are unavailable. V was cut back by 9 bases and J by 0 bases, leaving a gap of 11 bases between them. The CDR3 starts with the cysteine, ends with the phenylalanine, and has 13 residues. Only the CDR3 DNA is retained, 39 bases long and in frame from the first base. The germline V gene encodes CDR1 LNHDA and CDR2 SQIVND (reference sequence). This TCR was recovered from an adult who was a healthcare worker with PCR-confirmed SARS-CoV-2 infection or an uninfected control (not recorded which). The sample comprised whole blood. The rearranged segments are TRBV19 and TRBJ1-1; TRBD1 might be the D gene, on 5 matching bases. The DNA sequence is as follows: TGTGCCAGCAGGACACTAATGAACACTGAAGCTTTCTTT. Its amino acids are CASRTLMNTEAFF.